This T cell receptor (beta chain) is from a study of OX40 agonist ivuxolimab in advanced cancers. About the study: Therapy given before enrollment (anti-PD-1, anti-PD-L1 or anti-CTLA-4) was allowed, and 40% had some.

The table came from immunoSEQ multiplex PCR; TCRdb's copy has only in-frame clones and leaves some out. The sample consists of about 75,000 clones, 85% to 90% of them appearing once. Per germline, CDR1 MGHRA and CDR2 YSYEKL. The V segment lost 1 base and the J segment 4 bases; nucleotides outside the gene matches: 5. The CDR3 covers 16 residues. This receptor was obtained from an adult with an advanced solid tumor such as melanoma, head and neck, liver or kidney cancer. The sequences come from CD4+ or CD8+ T cells sorted from blood, collected in a trial of the OX40 agonist ivuxolimab. The gene calls are TRBV4-1 and TRBJ1-5; 9 nucleotides line up with TRBD1. This CDR3 is CASSQGGTGLNQPQHF. As DNA, the CDR3 is TGCGCCAGCAGCCAAGGCGGGACAGGGCTTAATCAGCCCCAGCATTTT.